This T cell receptor (beta chain) was identified in a study of T-cell memory formation after mild COVID-19. Findings of the study overall: CD4+ bias marked clones expanding day 15 to 37, unlike balanced contracting clones.

This clonotype was seen a few times. Its specificity is not known. TCRdb itself ran the 5' RACE reads through MiXCR, one entry per CDR3 protein. The table has some 440,000 distinct CDR3 sequences, around a quarter seen once. Per the germline V gene, CDR1 is KGHDR and CDR2 is SFDVKD. J was trimmed by 8 bases and V by 4 bases; bases with no gene match: 5. The CDR3 loop spans 15 amino acids. The sequencing input was PBMCs or a T cell subset sorted from them (not recorded which). The clonotype was recovered from an adult woman who had mild COVID-19 (a few samples of this study predate the infection). Cell type and time point are not known. V and J are TRBV24-1 and TRBJ2-1; 12 positions match TRBD1. The CDR3 region is CATSEPGTGGYEQFF. The CDR3 bases are TGTGCCACCAGTGAACCCGGGACAGGGGGCTATGAGCAGTTCTTC.